The rows below give T cell receptor beta chains drawn from one sample of a study of CD8+ T cells in alopecia areata. Produced via immunoSEQ multiplex PCR; TCRdb's table is partial and in-frame only. The table records under 70,000 clones, 90% to 97% of them present only once. Sequenced here: CD8+ T cells sorted from blood, sampled at week 0. The source is a human donor with alopecia areata. CDR3s include the opening cysteine and the closing phenylalanine or tryptophan. A D gene is named only where the DNA matches it firmly. Rows give clone size only sometimes, using once, few, many, or a class for an expanded clone.

v_gene: TRBV7-2
abundance: .
j_gene: TRBJ2-4
d_gene: .
CDR3nt: TGTGCCAGCAGCTTAGAAGTGGGGGTAGCCAAAAACATTCAGTACTTC
CDR3aa: CASSLEVGVAKNIQYF

v_gene: TRBV7-2
abundance: .
j_gene: TRBJ2-4
d_gene: .
CDR3nt: TGTGCCAGCAGCTTAGCTTTGTATTCAGGGGCCCCCAAAAACATTCAGTACTTC
CDR3aa: CASSLALYSGAPKNIQYF

v_gene: TRBV14
abundance: .
j_gene: TRBJ2-1
d_gene: TRBD2
CDR3nt: TGTGCCAGCAGCCACCGGGGCCCTGGCGGGGGGGCTTACAATGAGCAGTTCTTC
CDR3aa: CASSHRGPGGGAYNEQFF

v_gene: TRBV7-9
abundance: .
j_gene: TRBJ1-2
d_gene: .
CDR3nt: TGTGCCAGCAGCCCAAATAACAAGGATGGCTACACCTTC
CDR3aa: CASSPNNKDGYTF

v_gene: TRBV29-1
abundance: .
j_gene: TRBJ2-1
d_gene: TRBD2
CDR3nt: TGCAGCGTGGTGGCGGGGGGGCCAAATGAGCAGTTCTTC
CDR3aa: CSVVAGGPNEQFF

v_gene: TRBV6-5
abundance: .
j_gene: TRBJ2-2
d_gene: .
CDR3nt: TGTGCCAGCAAGAGTGAACATATGAACACCGGGGAGCTGTTTTTT
CDR3aa: CASKSEHMNTGELFF

v_gene: TRBV9
abundance: .
j_gene: TRBJ1-2
d_gene: TRBD1
CDR3nt: TGTGCCAGCAGCGACATAGGGGGCGGGTCGGCCTATGGCTACACCTTC
CDR3aa: CASSDIGGGSAYGYTF

v_gene: TRBV4-1
abundance: .
j_gene: TRBJ1-1
d_gene: .
CDR3nt: TGCGCCAGCAGCCAAGTACGAGGGAAGAACACTGAAGCTTTCTTT
CDR3aa: CASSQVRGKNTEAFF

v_gene: TRBV11-1
abundance: .
j_gene: TRBJ2-5
d_gene: .
CDR3nt: TGTGCCAGCAGCTCGGACTCCCTGGAGCAGTACTTC
CDR3aa: CASSSDSLEQYF

v_gene: TRBV5-1
abundance: .
j_gene: TRBJ2-7
d_gene: TRBD1
CDR3nt: TGCGCCAGCAGCTTCCGGGACAGGGGGCTCGACGAGCAGTACTTC
CDR3aa: CASSFRDRGLDEQYF

v_gene: TRBV11-2
abundance: .
j_gene: TRBJ2-5
d_gene: TRBD2
CDR3nt: TGTGCCAGCAGCCAGCGGACTAGCGGGGGCCTACAAGAGACCCAGTACTTC
CDR3aa: CASSQRTSGGLQETQYF

v_gene: TRBV5-1
abundance: .
j_gene: TRBJ2-2
d_gene: .
CDR3nt: TGCGCCAGCACTAACGCATTGGGTTCCGGGGAGCTGTTTTTT
CDR3aa: CASTNALGSGELFF

v_gene: TRBV30
abundance: .
j_gene: TRBJ2-1
d_gene: .
CDR3nt: TGTGCCTGGTCGAGAGGGTCTTCGAGTGAGCAGTTCTTC
CDR3aa: CAWSRGSSSEQFF

v_gene: TRBV12-5
abundance: .
j_gene: TRBJ2-1
d_gene: .
CDR3nt: TGTGCTAGTGGTTGGGGTGGTGAGCAGTTCTTC
CDR3aa: CASGWGGEQFF

v_gene: TRBV18
abundance: .
j_gene: TRBJ1-1
d_gene: TRBD1
CDR3nt: TGTGCCAGCTCACCACCAAGCGGGACAGGCAACACTGAAGCTTTCTTT
CDR3aa: CASSPPSGTGNTEAFF

v_gene: TRBV7-9
abundance: .
j_gene: TRBJ2-1
d_gene: TRBD2
CDR3nt: TGTGCCAGCACCCCGGGACAGGAGGCTAGCGGGGGAAGGGAAGAGCAGTTCTTC
CDR3aa: CASTPGQEASGGREEQFF

v_gene: TRBV7-9
abundance: .
j_gene: TRBJ1-6
d_gene: .
CDR3nt: TGTGCCAGCAGCTCCCTGGGACCGGCAAATTCACCCCTCCACTTT
CDR3aa: CASSSLGPANSPLHF

v_gene: TRBV29-1
abundance: .
j_gene: TRBJ2-7
d_gene: TRBD1
CDR3nt: TGCAGCGCCGGACAGGGGAGATCCTACGAGCAGTACTTC
CDR3aa: CSAGQGRSYEQYF

v_gene: TRBV7-9
abundance: .
j_gene: TRBJ2-5
d_gene: .
CDR3nt: TGTGCCAGCAGCTTAGAAGTAGCGGAGGAGACCCAGTACTTC
CDR3aa: CASSLEVAEETQYF

v_gene: TRBV30
abundance: .
j_gene: TRBJ1-1
d_gene: .
CDR3nt: TGTGCCTGGAGTGTAGGGCCGAACACTGAGGCTTTCTTT
CDR3aa: CAWSVGPNTEAFF

v_gene: TRBV27
abundance: .
j_gene: TRBJ1-1
d_gene: TRBD1
CDR3nt: TGTGCCAGCAGTTTTGGACCCGACAGGGATGAAGCTTTCTTT
CDR3aa: CASSFGPDRDEAFF

v_gene: TRBV4-1
abundance: .
j_gene: TRBJ1-4
d_gene: .
CDR3nt: TGCGCCAGCAGCTACAGGGATACAACTAATGAAAAGCTGTTTTTT
CDR3aa: CASSYRDTTNEKLFF

v_gene: TRBV7-7
abundance: .
j_gene: TRBJ2-7
d_gene: TRBD1
CDR3nt: TGTGCTAGCAGCTTCGGACAGGGGGACTCCTACGAGCAGTACTTC
CDR3aa: CASSFGQGDSYEQYF

v_gene: TRBV4-3
abundance: once
j_gene: TRBJ2-6
d_gene: TRBD2
CDR3nt: TGCGCCAGCAGCCAAGGACTAGCATCGGCCAACGTCCTGACTTTC
CDR3aa: CASSQGLASANVLTF

v_gene: TRBV30
abundance: .
j_gene: TRBJ1-1
d_gene: .
CDR3nt: TGTGCCTGGAGCGAGAGCACTGAAGCTTTCTTT
CDR3aa: CAWSESTEAFF

v_gene: TRBV5-4
abundance: .
j_gene: TRBJ2-5
d_gene: TRBD2
CDR3nt: TGTGCCAGCAGCTTGTGGACTAGCGGGGGTGTATTTGGGAAGACCCAGTACTTC
CDR3aa: CASSLWTSGGVFGKTQYF

v_gene: TRBV12-2
abundance: once
j_gene: TRBJ2-7
d_gene: .
CDR3nt: TGTGCAAGTGGGGACAGGGGGCCCCACGAGCAGTACTTC
CDR3aa: CASGDRGPHEQYF

v_gene: TRBV7-9
abundance: .
j_gene: TRBJ1-4
d_gene: .
CDR3nt: TGTGCCAGCAGCTTACCCATCGATTCAACTAATGAAAAACTGTTTTTT
CDR3aa: CASSLPIDSTNEKLFF

v_gene: TRBV4-1
abundance: .
j_gene: TRBJ2-3
d_gene: TRBD2
CDR3nt: TGCGCCAGCAGCCAAGATGAGACTAGCGGGGGGCCCGTCACAGATACGCAGTATTTT
CDR3aa: CASSQDETSGGPVTDTQYF

v_gene: TRBV19
abundance: once
j_gene: TRBJ1-5
d_gene: TRBD1
CDR3nt: TGTGCCAGTACCCCTTTAGAGCAGGGGGTGCGTGGGCCCCAGCATTTT
CDR3aa: CASTPLEQGVRGPQHF

v_gene: TRBV14
abundance: once
j_gene: TRBJ1-1
d_gene: .
CDR3nt: TGTGCCAGCAGCCCATTCGACGGGACTAATATGAACACTGAAGCTTTCTTT
CDR3aa: CASSPFDGTNMNTEAFF

v_gene: TRBV4-2
abundance: .
j_gene: TRBJ2-5
d_gene: TRBD2
CDR3nt: TGTGCCAGCAGCCGAACTAGCGGGGGGGAGACCCAGTACTTC
CDR3aa: CASSRTSGGETQYF

v_gene: TRBV4-3
abundance: once
j_gene: TRBJ2-5
d_gene: .
CDR3nt: TGCGCCAGCAGCCGAGGGCGCGGGCCCGGGGGGACCCAGTACTTC
CDR3aa: CASSRGRGPGGTQYF

v_gene: TRBV7-9
abundance: .
j_gene: TRBJ2-1
d_gene: TRBD1
CDR3nt: TGTGCCAGCAGCTTGGGACAGGGATCTCATAATGAGCAGTTCTTC
CDR3aa: CASSLGQGSHNEQFF

v_gene: TRBV29-1
abundance: .
j_gene: TRBJ2-3
d_gene: .
CDR3nt: TGCAGCGTTGAAGATGGGGGCACAGATACGCAGTATTTT
CDR3aa: CSVEDGGTDTQYF

v_gene: TRBV7-9
abundance: once
j_gene: TRBJ1-6
d_gene: TRBD1
CDR3nt: TGTGCCACTGACCTAACTTCAGGGGGACTCGGTTCACCCCTCCACTTT
CDR3aa: CATDLTSGGLGSPLHF

v_gene: TRBV6-1
abundance: once
j_gene: TRBJ2-1
d_gene: .
CDR3nt: TGTGCCAGCAGACTGGACTCGCTCCCCTACAATGAGCAGTTCTTC
CDR3aa: CASRLDSLPYNEQFF

v_gene: TRBV27
abundance: .
j_gene: TRBJ2-6
d_gene: .
CDR3nt: TGTGCCAGCAGCTCCAATGGGGCCAACGTCCTGACTTTC
CDR3aa: CASSSNGANVLTF

v_gene: TRBV6-1
abundance: .
j_gene: TRBJ2-3
d_gene: TRBD2
CDR3nt: TGTGCCAGCAGTGAACTTGCGGGGGGGCCGTTGGATACGCAGTATTTT
CDR3aa: CASSELAGGPLDTQYF

v_gene: TRBV7-2
abundance: .
j_gene: TRBJ2-7
d_gene: TRBD2
CDR3nt: TGTGCCAGCAGCTTAGGGACTAGCGGGGAAGGATACGAGCAGTACTTC
CDR3aa: CASSLGTSGEGYEQYF

v_gene: TRBV27
abundance: .
j_gene: TRBJ2-1
d_gene: TRBD1
CDR3nt: TGTGCCAGCGGGGCGCAACCGGGACAGGGCAGGAATGAGCAGTTCTTC
CDR3aa: CASGAQPGQGRNEQFF

v_gene: TRBV30
abundance: .
j_gene: TRBJ2-2
d_gene: .
CDR3nt: TGTGCCTGGAGACTCATACCTAACACCGGGGAGCTGTTTTTT
CDR3aa: CAWRLIPNTGELFF

v_gene: TRBV5-1
abundance: .
j_gene: TRBJ2-4
d_gene: .
CDR3nt: TGCGCCAACAGCCCTTTTGGTGATCAGGGCCTAGGGGCCAAAAACATTCAGTACTTC
CDR3aa: CANSPFGDQGLGAKNIQYF

v_gene: TRBV7-3
abundance: .
j_gene: TRBJ1-2
d_gene: TRBD1
CDR3nt: TGTGCCAGCACCGACGACAGGGGGTGGGATGGCTACACCTTC
CDR3aa: CASTDDRGWDGYTF

v_gene: TRBV14
abundance: .
j_gene: TRBJ2-1
d_gene: .
CDR3nt: TGTGCCAGCAGCCAGAGATCGACTGAGCAGTTCTTC
CDR3aa: CASSQRSTEQFF

v_gene: TRBV25-1
abundance: .
j_gene: TRBJ1-1
d_gene: .
CDR3nt: TGTGCCAGCAGTGGAACTTCTAGGCCTGGAGGATGGGGCACTGAAGCTTTCTTT
CDR3aa: CASSGTSRPGGWGTEAFF

v_gene: TRBV6-6
abundance: .
j_gene: TRBJ1-1
d_gene: .
CDR3nt: TGTGCCAGCTTTTATACAGGGAACACTGAAGCTTTCTTT
CDR3aa: CASFYTGNTEAFF

v_gene: TRBV4-1
abundance: .
j_gene: TRBJ1-1
d_gene: .
CDR3nt: TGCGCCAGCAGCCAAGTTTCTATCACGACTGAAGCTTTCTTT
CDR3aa: CASSQVSITTEAFF

v_gene: TRBV12-5
abundance: .
j_gene: TRBJ2-7
d_gene: TRBD2
CDR3nt: TGTGCTAGTGGTTTGGGAGGACTAGCAAGAGAGCAGTACTTC
CDR3aa: CASGLGGLAREQYF

v_gene: TRBV29-1
abundance: .
j_gene: TRBJ2-1
d_gene: TRBD2
CDR3nt: TGCAGCGTTTCAGGGACTAGATATGAGCAGTTCTTC
CDR3aa: CSVSGTRYEQFF

v_gene: TRBV4-3
abundance: .
j_gene: TRBJ2-7
d_gene: .
CDR3nt: TGCGCCAGCAGCCAAGAGATGGGGGGTAGCTCCTACGAGCAGTACTTC
CDR3aa: CASSQEMGGSSYEQYF

v_gene: TRBV13
abundance: .
j_gene: TRBJ1-3
d_gene: .
CDR3nt: TGTGCCAGCAGCCGCTGGGACGCGGGAAACAAAGACACCATATATTTT
CDR3aa: CASSRWDAGNKDTIYF

v_gene: TRBV4-1
abundance: .
j_gene: TRBJ2-6
d_gene: .
CDR3nt: TGCGCCAGCAGAGCCGGCGGAACCATCTCTGGGGCCAACGTCCTGACTTTC
CDR3aa: CASRAGGTISGANVLTF